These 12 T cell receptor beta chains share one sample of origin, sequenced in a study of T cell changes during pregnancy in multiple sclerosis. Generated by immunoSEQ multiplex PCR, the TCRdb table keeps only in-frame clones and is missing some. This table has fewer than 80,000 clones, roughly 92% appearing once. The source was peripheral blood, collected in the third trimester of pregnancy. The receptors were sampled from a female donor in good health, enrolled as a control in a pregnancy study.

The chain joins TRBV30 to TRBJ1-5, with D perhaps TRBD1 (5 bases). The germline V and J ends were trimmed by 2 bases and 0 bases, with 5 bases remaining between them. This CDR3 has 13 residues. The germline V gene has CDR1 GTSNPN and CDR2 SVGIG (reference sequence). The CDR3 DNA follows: TGTGCCTGGAGTCAGGGTAGCAATCAGCCCCAGCATTTT. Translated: CAWSQGSNQPQHF.

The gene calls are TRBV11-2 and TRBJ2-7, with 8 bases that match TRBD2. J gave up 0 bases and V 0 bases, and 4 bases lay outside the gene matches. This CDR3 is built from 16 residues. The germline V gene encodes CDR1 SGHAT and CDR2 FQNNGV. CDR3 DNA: TGTGCCAGCAGCTTAGAACCGAGCGGGAGCTCCTACGAGCAGTACTTC. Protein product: CASSLEPSGSSYEQYF.

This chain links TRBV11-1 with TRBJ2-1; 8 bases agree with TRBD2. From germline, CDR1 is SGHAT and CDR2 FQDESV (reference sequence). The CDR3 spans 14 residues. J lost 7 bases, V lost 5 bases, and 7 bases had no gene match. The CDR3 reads CASSLGGGGNEQFF. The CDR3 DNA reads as TGTGCCAGCAGCCTCGGGGGGGGCGGGAATGAGCAGTTCTTC.

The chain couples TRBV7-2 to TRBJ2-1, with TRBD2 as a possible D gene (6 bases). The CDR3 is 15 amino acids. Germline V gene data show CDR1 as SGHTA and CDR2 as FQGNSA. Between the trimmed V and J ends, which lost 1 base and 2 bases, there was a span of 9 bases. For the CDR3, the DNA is TGTGCCAGCAGCTTAGATCCGGGGGCCTACAATGAGCAGTTCTTC. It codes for CASSLDPGAYNEQFF.

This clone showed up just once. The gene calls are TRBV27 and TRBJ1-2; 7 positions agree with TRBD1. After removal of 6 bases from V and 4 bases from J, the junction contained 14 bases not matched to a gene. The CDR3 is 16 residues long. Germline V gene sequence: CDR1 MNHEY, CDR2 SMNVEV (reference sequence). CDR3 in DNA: TGTGCCAGCAGCCGCCGTGTTGGACAGGTCACCTATGGCTACACCTTC. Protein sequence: CASSRRVGQVTYGYTF.

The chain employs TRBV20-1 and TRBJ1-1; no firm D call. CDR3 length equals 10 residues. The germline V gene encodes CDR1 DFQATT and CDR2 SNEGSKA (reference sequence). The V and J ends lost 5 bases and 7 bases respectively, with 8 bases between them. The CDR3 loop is CSAFLGEAFF. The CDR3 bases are TGCAGTGCTTTCCTAGGTGAAGCTTTCTTT.

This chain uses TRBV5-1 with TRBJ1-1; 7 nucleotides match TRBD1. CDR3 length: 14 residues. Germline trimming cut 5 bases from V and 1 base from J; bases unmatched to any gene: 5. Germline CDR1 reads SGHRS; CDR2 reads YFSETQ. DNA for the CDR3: TGCGCCAGCAGTAAGGGGGCCCCGAACACTGAAGCTTTCTTT. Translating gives CASSKGAPNTEAFF.

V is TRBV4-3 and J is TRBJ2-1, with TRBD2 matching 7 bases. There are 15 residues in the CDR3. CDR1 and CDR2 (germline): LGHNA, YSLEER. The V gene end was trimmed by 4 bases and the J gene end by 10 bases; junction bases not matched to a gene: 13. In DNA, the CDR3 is TGCGCCAGCAGCCGTTTGACTAGCACAAAAGGGGAGCAGTTCTTC. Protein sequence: CASSRLTSTKGEQFF.

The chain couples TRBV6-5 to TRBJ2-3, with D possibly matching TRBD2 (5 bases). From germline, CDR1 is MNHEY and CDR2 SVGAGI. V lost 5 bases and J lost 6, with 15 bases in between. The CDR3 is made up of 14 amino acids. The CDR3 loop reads CASSGGLTRDTQYF. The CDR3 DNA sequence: TGTGCCAGCAGTGGAGGACTTACGAGGGATACGCAGTATTTT.

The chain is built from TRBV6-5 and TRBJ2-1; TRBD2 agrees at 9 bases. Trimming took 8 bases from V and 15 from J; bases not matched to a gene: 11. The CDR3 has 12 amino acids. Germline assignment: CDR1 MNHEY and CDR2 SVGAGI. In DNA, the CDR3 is TGTGCCAGCCGGGCAACTAGCGGGTTGGGGTTCTTC. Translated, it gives CASRATSGLGFF.

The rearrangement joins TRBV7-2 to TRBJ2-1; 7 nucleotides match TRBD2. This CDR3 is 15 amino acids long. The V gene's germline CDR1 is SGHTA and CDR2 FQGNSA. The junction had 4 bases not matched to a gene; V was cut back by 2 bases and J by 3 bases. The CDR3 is CASSLRGGGYNEQFF. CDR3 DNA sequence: TGTGCCAGCAGCTTAAGGGGCGGGGGCTACAATGAGCAGTTCTTC.

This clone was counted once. The CDR3 nucleotides are TGTGCCAGTAGTATTAGGTCCGGGGGGCGGCCCGGGGCGAACACTGAAGCTTTCTTT. Its protein is CASSIRSGGRPGANTEAFF. This chain joins TRBV19 and TRBJ1-1; the D gene is possibly TRBD1 (6 bases). V lost 3 bases and J 1 base, leaving 24 bases between the germline ends. The CDR3 runs to 19 residues. The germline V gene has CDR1 LNHDA and CDR2 SQIVND (reference sequence). The full variable domain, rest sourced from reference TRBV19 and TRBJ1-1, is DGGITQSPKYLFRKEGQNVTLSCEQNLNHDAMYWYRQDPGQGLRLIYYSQIVNDFQKGDIAEGYSVSREKKESFPLTVTSAQKNPTAFYLCASSIRSGGRPGANTEAFFGQGTRLTVV.